A single sample is the source of the 13 T cell receptor beta chains below, sequenced in a study of regulatory T cells in long-lasting Graves disease. The time point: persistent/refractory GD, antithyroid drugs over 5 years with positive TRAb. PBMC RNA was the source of the TCR library. Building the TCR beta libraries relied on iRepertoire HTBI primers, and CDR3 regions underwent Arm-PCR. A single record per CDR3 protein comes from TCRdb applying MiXCR to the multiplex PCR reads. This sample yields about 660,000 distinct CDR3 sequences, of which 25% to 35% are seen a single time; roughly 46% belongs to the top ten. Here the sequenced sample was peripheral blood mononuclear cells (PBMCs), taken when the disease was refractory, from a patient treated with antithyroid drugs. The receptors were sampled from a female donor with Graves disease.

The J gene is TRBJ1-1, the V gene TRBV6-1, with D tentatively TRBD1 (5 bases). This CDR3 comprises 14 residues. The V end lost 0 bases, the J end lost 4 bases, and 9 bases lay between the germline ends. Germline V gene lookup returns CDR1 MNHNS and CDR2 SASEGT. CDR3 sequence (DNA): TGTGCCAGCAGTGAAGCGCTTAGGGGCACTGAAGCTTTCTTT. Protein: CASSEALRGTEAFF.

This chain joins TRBV28 and TRBJ1-6, with a weak D call TRBD1 (6 bases). In germline, CDR1 is MDHEN, CDR2 SYDVKM. The CDR3 contains 18 residues. The V end was cut by 10 bases, the J end by 1 base, with 23 bases between. CDR3 loop: CANSRPRGARSYNSPLHF. CDR3 coding DNA: TGTGCCAACAGCCGACCCCGGGGGGCGCGGTCCTATAATTCACCCCTCCACTTT. Variable domain in full (rest from reference TRBV28 and TRBJ1-6): DVKVTQSSRYLVKRTGEKVFLECVQDMDHENMFWYRQDPGLGLRLIYFSYDVKMKEKGDIPEGYSVSREKKERFSLILESASTNQTSMYLCANSRPRGARSYNSPLHFGNGTRLTVT.

J is TRBJ2-2 and V is TRBV12-3 or TRBV12-4; D is possibly TRBD2 (6 bases). The CDR3 is 13 amino acids. Trimming pared 8 bases from V and 6 bases from J, leaving 13 bases between. As DNA, the CDR3 is TGTGCCAGCGGGCCTAGCGTATCCGGGGAGCTGTTTTTT. The encoded protein is CASGPSVSGELFF.

The chain employs TRBV27 and TRBJ1-5, with D perhaps TRBD1 (5 bases). The CDR3 is made up of 15 amino acids. In germline, CDR1 is MNHEY, CDR2 SMNVEV (reference sequence). V was clipped by 0 bases and J by 2 bases, with 8 bases between them. In DNA form, the CDR3 reads TGTGCCAGCAGTTTATCGAGAGGGGGCAATCAGCCCCAGCATTTT. This translates into CASSLSRGGNQPQHF.

In this sample, this clonotype turned up many times. The chain combines TRBV6-1 with TRBJ2-5; no firm D call. Germline V CDR1 and CDR2: MNHNS, SASEGT. Trimming took off 5 bases at V and 1 base at J, with 8 bases between the two ends. The CDR3 extends over 13 amino acids. The CDR3 coding sequence is TGTGCCAGCAGTACCCTCGGCCAAGAGACCCAGTACTTC. Translating it yields CASSTLGQETQYF.

This clonotype has only a few counts. This sequence joins TRBV20-1 and TRBJ2-5; 7 bases map to TRBD2. With 6 bases clipped from V and 9 bases from J, the junction kept 16 bases outside the gene matches. Germline V gene lookup returns CDR1 DFQATT and CDR2 SNEGSKA (reference sequence). The CDR3 consists of 14 residues. For the CDR3, the DNA is TGCAGTGCCCTACGGGGAAGTGGCCGGGAGGCCCAGTACTTC. It is translated as CSALRGSGREAQYF.

The genes are TRBV19 and TRBJ2-7; 7 bases map to TRBD1. V shed 5 bases, J shed 2 bases, and the junction held 6 bases outside the gene matches. The CDR3 loop spans 14 amino acids. Germline V lookup: CDR1 LNHDA, CDR2 SQIVND (reference sequence). CDR3 bases: TGTGCCAGTAGTGCGACAGGGCCAGCCTACGAGCAGTACTTC. Protein: CASSATGPAYEQYF.

As for this clonotype: A much larger clone differs by one base, so this may be a read error. The chain links TRBV12-3 or TRBV12-4 to TRBJ1-1; D gene ambiguous. There are 13 residues in the CDR3. This CDR3 reads CAGSFGRTTEAFF. DNA for the CDR3: TGTGCCGGCAGTTTCGGGCGGACCACTGAAGCTTTCTTT.

The table lists this clonotype with many counts. The chain carries TRBV28 and TRBJ1-5, with D hard to call. Trimming shortened V by 5 bases and J by 0 bases, and 11 bases separated the two germline ends. This CDR3 has 15 residues. Looked up from germline, CDR1 is MDHEN and CDR2 is SYDVKM. The CDR3 sequence: CASSKPEGSNQPQHF. The CDR3 region has the DNA TGTGCCAGCAGTAAACCGGAGGGTAGCAATCAGCCCCAGCATTTT.

The chain recombines TRBV30 with TRBJ2-7, with 9 bases lining up with TRBD2. After removal of 4 bases from V and 3 bases from J, the junction contained 7 bases not matched to a gene. The CDR3 runs 14 residues. Germline loops: CDR1 GTSNPN, CDR2 SVGIG (reference sequence). The CDR3 DNA reads as TGTGCCTGGAACGAAGCGGGAGGCATCTACGAGCAGTACTTC. Protein: CAWNEAGGIYEQYF.

This clonotype was observed many times. The J gene is TRBJ1-5, the V gene TRBV12-3 or TRBV12-4; 7 nucleotides match TRBD1. J lost 0 bases, V lost 6 bases, and 2 bases had no gene match. This CDR3 region has 14 residues. The CDR3 protein is CASRPGGSNQPQHF. The CDR3 DNA follows: TGTGCCAGCAGGCCAGGGGGTAGCAATCAGCCCCAGCATTTT.

This clonotype was detected a few times. The chain carries TRBV6-5 and TRBJ1-1; 9 nucleotides align to TRBD1. Germline-derived CDR1 and CDR2 are MNHEY and SVGAGI. This CDR3 is 14 amino acids long. Losses at the gene ends were 2 bases for V and 5 bases for J; bases not matched to a gene: 3. The chain's CDR3 is CASSYGQGRTEAFF. The CDR3 bases are TGTGCCAGCAGTTACGGACAGGGGAGAACTGAAGCTTTCTTT.

The chain uses TRBV6-1 and TRBJ2-2; D unresolved. Germline V CDR1 and CDR2: MNHNS, SASEGT. This CDR3 has 14 amino acids. V was cut by 5 bases and J by 2 bases, with 9 bases left in between. The CDR3 nucleotides read TGTGCCAGCAGTCACACTATAAACACCGGGGAGCTGTTTTTT. Translation gives CASSHTINTGELFF.